The 2 T cell receptor beta chains listed next were all sequenced from one sample in a study of T cell repertoires in cytomegalovirus infection. TCRdb analysed the reads with MiXCR anew, one entry per CDR3 protein. The repertoire holds about 150,000 distinct CDR3 sequences, with around a quarter as singletons. The sample consisted of PBMCs. These TCRs come from a human donor in good health (CMV status not recorded). Some clones in this sample may be carry-over from other donors' samples.

The rearrangement joins TRBV27 to TRBJ1-6, with D perhaps TRBD1 (6 bases). The V gene's germline CDR1 is MNHEY and CDR2 SMNVEV (reference sequence). This CDR3 contains 14 residues. Trimming took off 3 bases at V and 11 bases at J, with 14 bases between the two ends. CDR3 nucleotides: TGTGCCAGCAGTTTTCAGGGGCGAGCGACACCCCTCCACTTT. This codes for CASSFQGRATPLHF.

In regard to this clonotype: A much larger clone lies a single base off, so this may be a read error. The chain has TRBV7-6 and TRBJ1-3; 7 bases fit TRBD1. Germline V gene lookup returns CDR1 SGHVS and CDR2 FNYEAQ. The CDR3 is 15 residues long. CDR3 loop: CVSSQGDGRINTIYF. The CDR3 DNA follows: TGTGTCAGCAGCCAGGGGGATGGAAGGATTAACACCATATATTTT. Filled out from reference TRBV7-6 and TRBJ1-3, the complete variable domain reads GAGVSQSPRYKVTKRGQDVALRCDPISGHVSLYWYRQALGQGPEFLTYFNYEAQQDKSGLPNDRFSAERPEGSISTLTIQRTEQRDSAMYRCVSSQGDGRINTIYFGEGSWLTVV.